One sample yielded the 15 T cell receptor beta chains listed below, sequenced in a study of beta chain features in type 1 diabetes. Expressed TCRB transcripts were sequenced because the isolated RNA had all been reverse transcribed beforehand. Generated by immunoSEQ multiplex PCR, the TCRdb table keeps only in-frame clones and is missing some. This sample has 150,000 to 200,000 clones, with less than 9.5% found just once. The material sequenced was central memory CD4+ T cells from blood. These receptors were obtained from a woman aged 18-29 years in good health.

The chain carries TRBV11-2 and TRBJ1-1; no firm D call. V lost 5 bases, J lost 1 base, and 5 bases lay in between. Germline CDR1 is SGHAT and CDR2 is FQNNGV. The CDR3 is 12 amino acids. The CDR3 coding sequence is TGTGCCAGCAGCATCCGGAACACTGAAGCTTTCTTT. It codes for CASSIRNTEAFF.

The chain uses TRBV5-1 and TRBJ2-5, with TRBD2 matching over 9 bases. The CDR3 consists of 16 residues. After removal of 5 bases from V and 2 bases from J, the junction contained 10 bases not matched to a gene. CDR1 is SGHRS, CDR2 YFSETQ, per germline. The CDR3 bases are TGCGCCAGCAGTTTTCCAGCGGGAGGAAGACAAGAGACCCAGTACTTC. This codes for CASSFPAGGRQETQYF.

The gene calls are TRBV6-5 and TRBJ1-5; a weak D match, TRBD1 (6 bases). V was cut by 4 bases and J by 3 bases, with 10 bases left in between. CDR1 and CDR2 from the germline V gene are MNHEY and SVGAGI. The length of the CDR3 is 14 residues. In DNA, the CDR3 is TGTGCCAGCAGTTCCCCAGGGGTCAATCAGCCCCAGCATTTT. Translation: CASSSPGVNQPQHF.

This clone was found a few times. V usage is TRBV10-3 and J usage is TRBJ2-2, with D tentatively TRBD2 (5 bases). The germline V gene has CDR1 ENHRY and CDR2 SYGVKD. Trimming took 0 bases from V and 7 from J, leaving 6 bases between them. The CDR3 has 13 residues. CDR3 sequence (DNA): TGTGCCATCAGTGAGTCGGGAGTCGGGGAGCTGTTTTTT. Translated: CAISESGVGELFF.

The V and J genes are TRBV10-3 and TRBJ1-2, with 7 bases identical to TRBD1. The CDR3 contains 15 residues. Germline V CDR1 and CDR2: ENHRY, SYGVKD. After removal of 3 bases from V and 4 bases from J, the junction contained 8 bases not matched to a gene. CDR3 amino acids: CAISDSPGTAYGYTF. The CDR3 coding sequence is TGTGCCATCAGTGACTCCCCCGGGACAGCCTATGGCTACACCTTC.

This rearrangement joins TRBV7-9 to TRBJ2-3; D possibly corresponds to TRBD1 (5 bases). The germline CDR1 and CDR2 sequences are SEHNR and FQNEAQ (reference sequence). V gave up 3 bases and J gave up 1 base, with 8 bases separating them. The CDR3 spans 14 residues. This CDR3 reads CASSFTGRTDTQYF. DNA of the CDR3: TGTGCCAGCAGCTTCACAGGACGCACAGATACGCAGTATTTT. Full variable domain (missing parts from reference TRBV7-9 and TRBJ2-3): DTGVSQNPRHKITKRGQNVTFRCDPISEHNRLYWYRQTLGQGPEFLTYFQNEAQLEKSRLLSDRFSAERPKGSFSTLEIQRTEQGDSAMYLCASSFTGRTDTQYFGPGTRLTVL.

This clone was seen a handful of times. The J gene is TRBJ1-5, the V gene TRBV4-1, with D perhaps matching TRBD1 (5 bases). Trimming removed 0 bases from V and 5 bases from J, with 11 bases in between. Germline CDR1 reads MGHRA; CDR2 reads YSYEKL. The CDR3 totals 15 residues. CDR3 loop: CASSQDLSRDQPQHF. The CDR3 DNA follows: TGCGCCAGCAGCCAAGATCTATCCAGGGATCAGCCCCAGCATTTT.

This clone was picked up a small number of times. This sequence joins TRBV30 and TRBJ1-2; D possibly corresponds to TRBD1 (6 bases). V shed 4 bases and J shed 4 bases, with 16 bases lying between them. The germline V gene has CDR1 GTSNPN and CDR2 SVGIG (reference sequence). CDR3 size: 14 residues. The CDR3 spells CAWTRDKGLYGYTF. In nucleotides, the CDR3 is TGTGCCTGGACGAGGGACAAGGGGCTCTATGGCTACACCTTC.

For this clone: The junction departs from germline at one end; a sequencing error may be responsible. The rearrangement uses TRBV19 and TRBJ1-2; D uncertain. CDR1 LNHDA and CDR2 SQIVND come from the germline V gene (reference sequence). The CDR3 is 13 amino acids. CDR3 region: CASSRQQYYGCTF. DNA of the CDR3: TGTGCCAGTAGTCGCCAGCAATACTATGGCTGCACCTTC.

This chain joins TRBV9 and TRBJ1-4; TRBD1 matches at 7 bases. The length of the CDR3 is 15 residues. The junction had 3 bases not matched to a gene; V was cut back by 0 bases and J by 4 bases. Germline CDR1 reads SGDLS; CDR2 reads YYNGEE. Here the CDR3 DNA reads TGTGCCAGCAGCGTAGAGGGACAGCGTAATGAAAAACTGTTTTTT. Translated, it gives CASSVEGQRNEKLFF.

The chain recombines TRBV29-1 with TRBJ2-3, with D possibly TRBD2 on 6 matching bases. V was clipped by 2 bases and J by 2 bases, with 8 bases between them. The CDR3 is 13 residues long. Germline V CDR1 and CDR2: SQVTM, ANQGSEA. The CDR3 here is CSVESGDTDTQYF. The CDR3 region has the DNA TGCAGCGTTGAATCGGGGGACACAGATACGCAGTATTTT.

This clone showed up just a few times. The chain uses TRBV11-3 and TRBJ2-3; no firm D call. This CDR3 is 12 amino acids long. Trimming cost V 3 bases and J 6 bases, with 7 bases left between them. Germline V gene data show CDR1 as SGHNT and CDR2 as YENEEA. In DNA form, the CDR3 reads TGTGCCAGCAGCTTTCTCAGGGATACGCAGTATTTT. Its translation: CASSFLRDTQYF.

This clone was recorded a few times. The rearrangement links TRBV21-1 to TRBJ2-2; the table names TRBD1, a call not compared with the DNA. TRBV21-1 is a listed pseudogene. CDR3 length: 15 amino acids. In nucleotides, the CDR3 is TGTGCCAGCACCCCGGGACACCTTTCCACCGGGGAGCTGTTTTTT. Translating it yields CASTPGHLSTGELFF.

This clone was counted between two and nine times. The DNA of the CDR3 is TGTGCCAGCAGCTTTAGCGTAGTCAGCCGCCGGTCGGCCGGGGAGCTGTTTTTT. As protein: CASSFSVVSRRSAGELFF. The rearrangement joins TRBV7-8 to TRBJ2-2; D possibly corresponds to TRBD2 (5 bases). The germline gives CDR1 SGHVS, CDR2 FQNEAQ. V was pared by 3 bases and J by 6 bases, with 23 bases between. The CDR3 sequence is 18 residues long.

This chain links TRBV19 with TRBJ2-5, with TRBD2 as a possible D gene (6 bases). CDR3 size: 13 residues. The V end lost 10 bases, the J end lost 4 bases, and 16 bases lay between the germline ends. CDR1 and CDR2 from the germline V gene are LNHDA and SQIVND (reference sequence). The CDR3 DNA reads TGTGCCACTAGGGGAGGATCGGGAGAGACCCAGTACTTC. Translated: CATRGGSGETQYF.